Listed here are 21 T cell receptor beta chains from one sample, sequenced in a study of a mutant IDH1 vaccine in newly diagnosed glioma. Here immunoSEQ multiplex PCR was the method, and the copy in TCRdb shows in-frame clones only, minus some. This table has under 45,000 clones, 80% to 90% appearing once. Noted time point: week 5, during vaccination. One vaccine dose held 300 ug of mutant IDH1 20-mer peptide and came with topical imiquimod. Their cognate antigens are unknown. Sample: PBMCs, taken from a glioma patient whose treatment included an IDH1 peptide vaccine. The receptors come from a man aged 50-59 years with glioma.

The V and J genes are TRBV5-6 and TRBJ1-1; D is possibly TRBD1 (5 bases). The CDR3 runs 14 residues. Trimming left V 4 bases short and J 6 bases short, with 16 bases between. The V gene's germline CDR1 is SGHDT and CDR2 YYEEEE. The CDR3: CASSRVLLRAEAFF. CDR3 DNA: TGTGCCAGCAGCAGGGTACTCCTCAGGGCTGAAGCTTTCTTT.

The chain recombines TRBV6-1 with TRBJ2-7; TRBD1 agrees at 9 bases. The CDR3 loop spans 14 amino acids. The trim removed 3 bases at V and 5 bases at J, leaving 5 bases unmatched. Germline CDR1 MNHNS, CDR2 SASEGT. As DNA, the CDR3 is TGTGCCAGCAGTGATTTGGACAGGGGTCACGAGCAGTACTTC. It is translated as CASSDLDRGHEQYF.

This chain connects TRBV30 to TRBJ1-5, with a possible D match to TRBD1 (6 bases). Trimming removed 5 bases at V and 7 bases at J, with 18 bases between. Germline assignment: CDR1 GTSNPN and CDR2 SVGIG (reference sequence). This CDR3 contains 14 residues. The DNA of the CDR3 is TGTGCCTGGGGGAGGGGGGCGGAGGGGCAGCCCCAGCATTTT. It encodes CAWGRGAEGQPQHF.

The chain is built from TRBV18 and TRBJ2-2; D perhaps matches TRBD2 (5 bases). Germline-derived CDR1 and CDR2 are KGHSH and LQKENI. Trimming took 8 bases from V and 7 from J, leaving 8 bases between them. The CDR3 runs to 11 residues. In DNA form, the CDR3 reads TGTGCCAGCCGGGGTGACGGGGAGCTGTTTTTT. It codes for CASRGDGELFF.

The gene calls are TRBV5-1 and TRBJ1-2, with 8 bases matching TRBD1. Germline lookup yields CDR1 SGHRS and CDR2 YFSETQ. V gave up 3 bases and J gave up 7 bases; unmatched junction bases: 11. This CDR3 is built from 15 residues. This chain's CDR3 is CASSYTQGAPGGYTF. The CDR3 coding sequence is TGCGCCAGCAGCTACACTCAGGGGGCGCCGGGTGGCTACACCTTC.

The rearrangement joins TRBV2 to TRBJ1-2; 8 nucleotides align to TRBD1. CDR1 is SNHLY, CDR2 FYNNEI, per germline. The CDR3 runs 14 residues. The J segment lost 0 bases and the V segment lost 5 bases, leaving 2 bases of the junction unmatched. This chain's CDR3 is CASSTGGANYGYTF. DNA for the CDR3: TGTGCCAGCAGTACAGGGGGGGCTAACTATGGCTACACCTTC.

The rearrangement joins TRBV29-1 to TRBJ2-3, with 10 bases that match TRBD2. This CDR3 contains 15 residues. Germline CDR1 and CDR2: SQVTM and ANQGSEA. Losses at the gene ends were 1 base for V and 4 bases for J; bases not matched to a gene: 5. For the CDR3, the DNA is TGCAGCGTTGAAGTTCTAGCGGGGGTCCCAGATACGCAGTATTTT. Its protein is CSVEVLAGVPDTQYF.

This rearrangement joins TRBV19 to TRBJ2-1; D is unresolved. V lost 6 bases and J 10 bases, leaving 16 bases between the germline ends. The germline CDR1 and CDR2 sequences are LNHDA and SQIVND (reference sequence). This CDR3 region has 13 residues. The CDR3 DNA is TGTGCCAGTAGCCTACTCCCGGGCGCAGAGCAGTTCTTC. It translates to CASSLLPGAEQFF.

This clone was seen only a few times. This chain uses TRBV6-5 with TRBJ2-1; 12 bases are a match to TRBD2. Germline trimming cut 5 bases from V and 6 bases from J; bases unmatched to any gene: 2. The CDR3 spans 14 residues. Germline V gene lookup returns CDR1 MNHEY and CDR2 SVGAGI. The CDR3 DNA is TGTGCCAGCAGTCCTAGCGGGGGGGCCAATGAGCAGTTCTTC. Amino acids: CASSPSGGANEQFF.

The rearrangement uses TRBV5-4 and TRBJ1-6, with 8 positions matching TRBD1. The CDR3 spans 18 residues. CDR1 SGHNT and CDR2 YYREEE come from the germline V gene (reference sequence). J was trimmed by 8 bases and V by 4 bases; bases with no gene match: 17. The CDR3: CASSRQGPSRTVDSPLHF. The CDR3 region has the DNA TGTGCCAGCAGCCGACAGGGGCCATCCCGAACAGTCGATTCACCCCTCCACTTT.

V is TRBV7-9 and J is TRBJ2-1, with D perhaps matching TRBD1 (6 bases). The CDR3 runs 16 residues. CDR1 is SEHNR, CDR2 FQNEAQ, per germline (reference sequence). Between the trimmed V and J ends, which lost 5 bases and 6 bases, there was a span of 20 bases. The CDR3 loop is CASSAADWGRGNEQFF. CDR3 nucleotide sequence: TGTGCCAGCAGCGCAGCCGACTGGGGGCGCGGCAATGAGCAGTTCTTC.

The rearrangement joins TRBV28 to TRBJ2-2; D remains unclear. The CDR3 is made up of 15 amino acids. Trimming removed 6 bases at V and 1 base at J, with 12 bases between. From germline, CDR1 is MDHEN and CDR2 SYDVKM. CDR3: CASSLLRGNTGELFF. Here the CDR3 DNA reads TGTGCCAGCAGCCTACTTCGCGGGAACACCGGGGAGCTGTTTTTT.

V usage is TRBV29-1 and J usage is TRBJ2-7; D could derive from TRBD1 or TRBD2 (5 bases each). V lost 4 bases, J lost 3 bases, and 10 bases lay in between. Looked up from germline, CDR1 is SQVTM and CDR2 is ANQGSEA. This CDR3 has 12 residues. The CDR3 reads CSVGGSIYEQYF. In DNA, the CDR3 is TGCAGCGTTGGGGGGTCAATCTACGAGCAGTACTTC.

This chain uses TRBV27 with TRBJ2-5, with TRBD2 matching 11 bases. With V trimmed by 5 bases and J by 3 bases, 11 bases remained unmatched. The CDR3 sequence is 17 residues long. CDR1 and CDR2 from the germline V gene are MNHEY and SMNVEV (reference sequence). Written as DNA, the CDR3 is TGTGCCAGCAGTCCCCGGGGTAGCGGGAGGGCCGAAGAGACCCAGTACTTC. This encodes CASSPRGSGRAEETQYF.

The V and J genes are TRBV2 and TRBJ1-5, with TRBD1 as a possible D gene (5 bases). CDR1 SNHLY and CDR2 FYNNEI come from the germline V gene. CDR3 length: 14 amino acids. Trimming left V 4 bases short and J 4 bases short, with 11 bases between. This CDR3 is CASSGQSGNQPQHF. DNA for the CDR3: TGTGCCAGCAGTGGACAGTCCGGAAATCAGCCCCAGCATTTT. Filled out from reference TRBV2 and TRBJ1-5, the complete variable domain reads EPEVTQTPSHQVTQMGQEVILRCVPISNHLYFYWYRQILGQKVEFLVSFYNNEISEKSEIFDDQFSVERPDGSNFTLKIRSTKLEDSAMYFCASSGQSGNQPQHFGDGTRLSIL.

Written as DNA, the CDR3 is TGTGCCAGCAGCCCCGGTCGACAGGGGGCGCGGGAAACTGAAGCTTTCTTT. Amino acids: CASSPGRQGARETEAFF. V and J are TRBV7-2 and TRBJ1-1; 10 nucleotides line up with TRBD1. The J segment lost 5 bases and the V segment lost 5 bases, leaving 14 bases of the junction unmatched. The CDR3 consists of 17 residues. Germline loops: CDR1 SGHTA, CDR2 FQGNSA.

The gene calls are TRBV7-9 and TRBJ1-2, with D uncertain. The CDR3 loop spans 14 amino acids. Germline loops: CDR1 SEHNR, CDR2 FQNEAQ (reference sequence). The V and J ends lost 3 bases and 2 bases respectively, with 10 bases between them. The CDR3 region is CASSFYDGNYGYTF. The CDR3 DNA reads TGTGCCAGCAGCTTTTATGACGGGAACTATGGCTACACCTTC.

V is TRBV19 and J is TRBJ2-7; 8 bases match TRBD1. J was trimmed by 5 bases and V by 3 bases; bases with no gene match: 6. Germline V gene data show CDR1 as LNHDA and CDR2 as SQIVND (reference sequence). The CDR3 runs 14 residues. The CDR3 DNA sequence: TGTGCCAGTAGTATCGACAGGGGCGGGAACGAGCAGTACTTC. Its protein product is CASSIDRGGNEQYF.

V is TRBV2 and J is TRBJ2-3, with D possibly matching TRBD1 (5 bases). This CDR3 comprises 14 residues. The germline gives CDR1 SNHLY, CDR2 FYNNEI. V lost 8 bases to trimming and J lost 2 bases, with 14 bases between them. CDR3 bases: TGTGCCAGCGTTAGGGGTGACTCCACAGATACGCAGTATTTT. This sequence encodes CASVRGDSTDTQYF.

The V call is TRBV7-2, the J call TRBJ2-7; D is possibly TRBD2 (6 bases). The CDR3 is made up of 17 amino acids. Germline V gives CDR1 SGHTA, CDR2 FQGNSA. V lost 5 bases, J lost 6 bases, and 26 bases lay in between. The CDR3: CASSRGNSLASPAEQYF. The CDR3 DNA follows: TGTGCCAGCAGCCGGGGGAATTCGCTAGCGAGCCCGGCCGAGCAGTACTTC.

The genes are TRBV7-9 and TRBJ2-7, with D possibly matching TRBD1 (5 bases). V lost 1 base and J lost 5, with 9 bases in between. In germline, CDR1 is SEHNR, CDR2 FQNEAQ (reference sequence). The CDR3 is 13 residues long. The CDR3 DNA reads as TGTGCCAGCAGCTTAGAGTCAGGGAACGAGCAGTACTTC. It is translated as CASSLESGNEQYF. Filled out from reference TRBV7-9 and TRBJ2-7, the complete variable domain reads DTGVSQNPRHKITKRGQNVTFRCDPISEHNRLYWYRQTLGQGPEFLTYFQNEAQLEKSRLLSDRFSAERPKGSFSTLEIQRTEQGDSAMYLCASSLESGNEQYFGPGTRLTVT.